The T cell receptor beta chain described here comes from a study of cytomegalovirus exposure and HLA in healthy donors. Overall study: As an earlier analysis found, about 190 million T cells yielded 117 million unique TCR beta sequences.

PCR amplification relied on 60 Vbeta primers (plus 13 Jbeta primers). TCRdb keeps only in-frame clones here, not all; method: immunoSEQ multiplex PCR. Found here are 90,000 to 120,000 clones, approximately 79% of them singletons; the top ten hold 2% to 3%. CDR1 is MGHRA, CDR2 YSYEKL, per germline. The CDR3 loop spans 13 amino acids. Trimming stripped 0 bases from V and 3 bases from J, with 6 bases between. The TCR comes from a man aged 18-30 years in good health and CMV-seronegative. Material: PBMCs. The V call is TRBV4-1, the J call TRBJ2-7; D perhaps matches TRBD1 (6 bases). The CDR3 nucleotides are TGCGCCAGCAGCCAAGAACAGGGCTACGAGCAGTACTTC. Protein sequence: CASSQEQGYEQYF.